This TCR beta chain was found in a study of OX40 agonist ivuxolimab in advanced cancers. Study at large: Ivuxolimab, an agonistic anti-OX40 (CD134) antibody, was given to patients.

Remarks on this clone: Germline is not matched at one junction end, which may reflect a read error.

This CDR3 spans 15 amino acids. CDR1 SSHAT and CDR2 FNYEAQ come from the germline V gene (reference sequence). Clones were sequenced by immunoSEQ multiplex PCR, and TCRdb holds only the in-frame ones, with some missing. This table has 40,000 to 60,000 clones, about 81% appearing once. The receptor comes from an adult with an advanced solid tumor such as melanoma, head and neck, liver or kidney cancer. The genes are TRBV7-7 and TRBJ2-3; TRBD1 agrees at 9 bases. The specimen comprised CD4+ or CD8+ T cells sorted from blood, sampled in a trial of the OX40 agonist ivuxolimab. The CDR3: CASSLGTGPTDTQYF. Written as DNA, the CDR3 is TGTGCTAGCAGCTTGGGGACAGGGCCCACAGATACGCAGTATTTT.